The source of this T cell receptor beta chain is a study of OX40 agonist ivuxolimab in advanced cancers. The CDR3 is 15 residues long. J was trimmed by 13 bases and V by 6 bases; bases with no gene match: 13. Sequencing was performed with immunoSEQ multiplex PCR; in TCRdb, only in-frame clones are kept and a portion is missing. Of approximately 97,000 clones in the sample, roughly nine tenths were seen once. This TCR was sampled from an adult with an advanced solid tumor such as melanoma, head and neck, liver or kidney cancer. The sample consisted of CD4+ or CD8+ T cells sorted from blood, taken in a trial of the OX40 agonist ivuxolimab. The gene calls are TRBV6-7 and TRBJ1-6; the match to TRBD1 covers 9 bases. TRBV6-7 is identified as an open reading frame with a role that is uncertain. The CDR3: CASSPTGTGPNPLHF. The CDR3 nucleotides are TGTGCCAGCAGCCCGACCGGGACAGGGCCTAATCCCCTCCACTTT.